Below are 27 T cell receptor beta chains sequenced from a single sample in a study of beta chain features in type 1 diabetes. Their target antigens are unknown. Study results and limitations: All four CD4+ subsets from Type 1 diabetes patients carried moderately but significantly shorter TCRB CDR3s.

The authors reverse transcribed all of the isolated RNA, so sequencing captured expressed TCRB transcripts. This table comes from immunoSEQ multiplex PCR, and its TCRdb copy is limited to in-frame clones, with some not included. The table records about 160,000 clones, about 9% of them present only once. Sequencing used central memory CD4+ T cells from blood. These receptors came from a woman younger than 35 with type 1 diabetes.

This clone was detected only a few times. V and J are TRBV11-3 and TRBJ2-7, with TRBD1 as a possible D gene (6 bases). Trimming pared 5 bases from V and 2 bases from J, leaving 13 bases between. The CDR3 loop spans 14 amino acids. From germline, CDR1 is SGHNT and CDR2 YENEEA. The CDR3 region is CASSLSEGAYEQYF. The CDR3 DNA sequence: TGTGCCAGCAGCCTAAGTGAGGGGGCCTACGAGCAGTACTTC.

This clone was detected a few times. This chain joins TRBV4-3 and TRBJ2-1, with TRBD2 identical over 10 bases. Germline V gives CDR1 LGHNA, CDR2 YSLEER. V was pared by 0 bases and J by 9 bases, with 5 bases of the junction left unmatched. CDR3 length equals 15 residues. The CDR3 DNA sequence: TGCGCCAGCAGCCAAGAGCCTAGCGGGGGACGTGAGCAGTTCTTC. Translating gives CASSQEPSGGREQFF.

This clone was picked up a small number of times. This chain connects TRBV7-2 to TRBJ2-1; D might be TRBD2 (6 bases). The germline CDR1 and CDR2 sequences are SGHTA and FQGNSA. The CDR3 loop spans 15 amino acids. Trimming took off 0 bases at V and 6 bases at J, with 12 bases between the two ends. As DNA, the CDR3 is TGTGCCAGCAGCTTAGCTCGGGGGAGTACCAATGAGCAGTTCTTC. This sequence encodes CASSLARGSTNEQFF.

The chain combines TRBV5-1 with TRBJ2-1; 8 bases fit TRBD2. The CDR3 is 15 amino acids. Trimming cost V 0 bases and J 8 bases; bases outside gene matches: 7. Germline values: CDR1 SGHRS, CDR2 YFSETQ. The CDR3 loop reads CASSLESGGVDEQFF. CDR3 nucleotide sequence: TGCGCCAGCAGCTTGGAATCGGGGGGGGTGGATGAGCAGTTCTTC.

This clone was observed a handful of times. Other DNA variants within this sample encode the same CDR3. The chain uses TRBV20-1 and TRBJ2-5; TRBD1 is a possible D gene (6 bases). The CDR3 covers 11 residues. The germline V gene encodes CDR1 DFQATT and CDR2 SNEGSKA (reference sequence). V was clipped by 4 bases and J by 5 bases, with 8 bases between them. The CDR3 reads CSAIRGETQYF. CDR3 coding DNA: TGCAGTGCTATTAGGGGGGAGACCCAGTACTTC.

V and J are TRBV4-1 and TRBJ2-7; 8 nucleotides line up with TRBD2. The CDR3 length is 18 residues. Trimming at V came to 0 bases and at J to 1 base, leaving 11 bases not matched to a gene. From germline, CDR1 is MGHRA and CDR2 YSYEKL. CDR3 region: CASSQDLSREVLSYEQYF. CDR3 nucleotide sequence: TGCGCCAGCAGCCAAGATCTATCGCGGGAGGTCTTATCCTACGAGCAGTACTTC.

This clone was recorded a few times. V and J are TRBV18 and TRBJ2-7, with 7 bases lining up with TRBD1. Germline assignment: CDR1 KGHSH and CDR2 LQKENI. CDR3 length equals 16 residues. V was pared by 3 bases and J by 4 bases, with 12 bases of the junction left unmatched. The CDR3 DNA is TGTGCCAGCTCACCGGTCCTTAGGACAGGAGCGTACGAGCAGTACTTC. Protein product: CASSPVLRTGAYEQYF.

This chain uses TRBV7-9 with TRBJ2-3; 8 nucleotides align to TRBD1. The CDR3 consists of 16 residues. In germline, CDR1 is SEHNR, CDR2 FQNEAQ (reference sequence). J gave up 2 bases and V 5 bases, and 9 bases lay outside the gene matches. Written as DNA, the CDR3 is TGTGCCAGCAGCATAGGACAGGGCCCACACACAGATACGCAGTATTTT. It codes for CASSIGQGPHTDTQYF. The entire variable domain, with the rest obtained from reference TRBV7-9 and TRBJ2-3, is as follows: DTGVSQNPRHKITKRGQNVTFRCDPISEHNRLYWYRQTLGQGPEFLTYFQNEAQLEKSRLLSDRFSAERPKGSFSTLEIQRTEQGDSAMYLCASSIGQGPHTDTQYFGPGTRLTVL.

In its sample, this clone was seen a few times. The V and J genes are TRBV7-7 and TRBJ2-5; TRBD2 might be the D (5 bases). Trimming cost V 5 bases and J 5 bases, with 15 bases left between them. The CDR3 contains 14 residues. Germline assignment: CDR1 SSHAT and CDR2 FNYEAQ (reference sequence). The CDR3 nucleotides are TGTGCCAGCAGCCTGGCGGCGAGAGGGGAGACCCAGTACTTC. This codes for CASSLAARGETQYF.

The chain is built from TRBV9 and TRBJ2-3, with 7 bases identical to TRBD1. Losses at the gene ends were 2 bases for V and 5 bases for J; bases not matched to a gene: 5. This CDR3 has 14 amino acids. Germline V CDR1 and CDR2: SGDLS, YYNGEE. In nucleotides, the CDR3 is TGTGCCAGCAGCGTGACAGGGAAAATAGATACGCAGTATTTT. This encodes CASSVTGKIDTQYF.

V gene TRBV4-3 combines with J gene TRBJ2-5; TRBD2 matches at 9 bases. The CDR3 is 16 residues long. J lost 5 bases, V lost 1 base, and 8 bases had no gene match. The V gene's germline CDR1 is LGHNA and CDR2 YSLEER. The chain's CDR3 is CASSQGLRGGHETQYF. The CDR3 DNA reads as TGCGCCAGCAGCCAAGGACTGCGGGGGGGCCATGAGACCCAGTACTTC.

The J gene is TRBJ2-5, the V gene TRBV6-4; 9 positions agree with TRBD2. The CDR3 has 13 residues. V gave up 6 bases and J gave up 6 bases; unmatched junction bases: 5. In germline, CDR1 is MRHNA, CDR2 SNTAGT. CDR3 sequence reads: CASRVAGVKTQYF. Written as DNA, the CDR3 is TGTGCCAGCAGGGTAGCGGGGGTAAAGACCCAGTACTTC.

The V and J genes are TRBV20-1 and TRBJ2-1; perhaps TRBD2 as D (5 bases). Germline V gene data show CDR1 as DFQATT and CDR2 as SNEGSKA (reference sequence). This CDR3 is 11 amino acids long. Trimming removed 6 bases from V and 7 bases from J, with 10 bases in between. In nucleotides, the CDR3 is TGCAGTGCGTACGGGGTGAATGAGCAGTTCTTC. The encoded protein is CSAYGVNEQFF.

This chain joins TRBV4-2 and TRBJ2-2; the match to TRBD2 covers 9 bases. The CDR3 covers 17 residues. The germline gives CDR1 LGHNA, CDR2 YNFKEQ. Trimming removed 1 base from V and 4 bases from J; junction bases left unmatched: 7. DNA for the CDR3: TGTGCCAGCAGCCAAGTTATGAAGCGGGAGGTCACCGGGGAGCTGTTTTTT. It specifies CASSQVMKREVTGELFF.

Turning to this clone: The sample contains more than one DNA sequence encoding this CDR3. J is TRBJ1-1 and V is TRBV7-2, with D maybe TRBD1 (5 bases). The CDR3 runs 14 residues. Germline V gene sequence: CDR1 SGHTA, CDR2 FQGNSA. Trimming cost V 2 bases and J 5 bases, with 12 bases left between them. CDR3 residues: CASSLTTGETEAFF. Here the CDR3 DNA reads TGTGCCAGCAGCTTAACAACGGGGGAGACTGAAGCTTTCTTT.

This clone was counted between two and nine times. The rearrangement uses TRBV6-1 and TRBJ2-3; possible D gene TRBD2, 6 bases. With 3 bases removed from V and 12 bases from J, the gap between germline ends came to 19 bases. This CDR3 is built from 14 residues. Germline values: CDR1 MNHNS, CDR2 SASEGT. The CDR3 spells CASSDRDGGTQQYF. Here the CDR3 DNA reads TGTGCCAGCAGTGACCGGGACGGGGGAACTCAACAGTATTTT.

This clone was counted a few times. The chain links TRBV5-1 to TRBJ1-3; no firm D call. The CDR3 loop spans 11 amino acids. The V gene's germline CDR1 is SGHRS and CDR2 YFSETQ. The V end lost 4 bases, the J end lost 8 bases, and 7 bases lay between the germline ends. CDR3 bases: TGCGCCAGCAGCAGCCGGTACACCATATATTTT. Translated: CASSSRYTIYF.

This clone was counted between two and nine times. This rearrangement joins TRBV19 to TRBJ1-6, with D possibly TRBD1 on 5 matching bases. Germline-derived CDR1 and CDR2 are LNHDA and SQIVND (reference sequence). This CDR3 comprises 16 residues. V lost 3 bases, J lost 7 bases, and 16 bases lay in between. This CDR3 is CASSIASRGLNSPLHF. The CDR3 nucleotides read TGTGCCAGTAGTATTGCCTCGCGGGGCCTAAATTCACCCCTCCACTTT. Filled out from reference TRBV19 and TRBJ1-6, the complete variable domain reads DGGITQSPKYLFRKEGQNVTLSCEQNLNHDAMYWYRQDPGQGLRLIYYSQIVNDFQKGDIAEGYSVSREKKESFPLTVTSAQKNPTAFYLCASSIASRGLNSPLHFGNGTRLTVT.

CDR3 DNA sequence: TGTGCCAGCTCGACTCCCAGCACCGGGGAGCTGTTTTTT. It codes for CASSTPSTGELFF. The chain couples TRBV2 to TRBJ2-2; no clear D gene. V was trimmed by 8 bases and J by 4 bases, leaving 11 bases between them. Germline values: CDR1 SNHLY, CDR2 FYNNEI. The CDR3 length is 13 residues. Drawing the rest from reference TRBV2 and TRBJ2-2, the complete variable domain is EPEVTQTPSHQVTQMGQEVILRCVPISNHLYFYWYRQILGQKVEFLVSFYNNEISEKSEIFDDQFSVERPDGSNFTLKIRSTKLEDSAMYFCASSTPSTGELFFGEGSRLTVL.

The chain is built from TRBV7-9 and TRBJ2-5; D is possibly TRBD1 (5 bases). Per germline, CDR1 SEHNR and CDR2 FQNEAQ (reference sequence). This CDR3 has 14 amino acids. V dropped 5 bases and J dropped 5 bases, with 15 bases sitting between them. CDR3: CASSLQGSAETQYF. Here the CDR3 DNA reads TGTGCCAGCAGCCTGCAGGGTTCGGCGGAGACCCAGTACTTC. Supplemented by reference TRBV7-9 and TRBJ2-5, the full variable domain reads DTGVSQNPRHKITKRGQNVTFRCDPISEHNRLYWYRQTLGQGPEFLTYFQNEAQLEKSRLLSDRFSAERPKGSFSTLEIQRTEQGDSAMYLCASSLQGSAETQYFGPGTRLLVL.

This chain uses TRBV7-9 with TRBJ2-1, with D possibly being TRBD2 (5 bases). V gave up 1 base and J gave up 0 bases, with 10 bases separating them. Per germline, CDR1 SEHNR and CDR2 FQNEAQ (reference sequence). The CDR3 spans 16 residues. As DNA, the CDR3 is TGTGCCAGCAGCTTAGAACCGGGGAGCTCCTACAATGAGCAGTTCTTC. Protein sequence: CASSLEPGSSYNEQFF.

This chain joins TRBV11-2 and TRBJ2-3; D is possibly TRBD1 (6 bases). The CDR3 runs 13 residues. V lost 4 bases, J lost 4 bases, and 9 bases lay in between. Germline values: CDR1 SGHAT, CDR2 FQNNGV. The CDR3 nucleotides are TGTGCCAGCAGCTCACAGGGCCCAGATACGCAGTATTTT. Translating gives CASSSQGPDTQYF.

The CDR3 spells CASSRTGVDMGTEAFF. The CDR3 region has the DNA TGTGCCAGCAGCCGTACAGGGGTCGATATGGGGACTGAAGCTTTCTTT. This rearrangement joins TRBV11-2 to TRBJ1-1, with 7 bases that match TRBD1. CDR3 length: 16 amino acids. Germline V gene sequence: CDR1 SGHAT, CDR2 FQNNGV. Unmatched junction bases numbered 14, after V lost 5 bases and J lost 5 bases.

This clone was counted only a few times. The chain recombines TRBV14 with TRBJ1-1; 9 nucleotides agree with TRBD1. Unmatched junction bases numbered 7, after V lost 3 bases and J lost 5 bases. CDR1 is SGHDN and CDR2 is FVKESK in the germline V gene. The CDR3 is made up of 15 amino acids. The CDR3 reads CASSQRTGGLTEAFF. The CDR3 coding sequence is TGTGCCAGCAGCCAGAGAACAGGGGGCCTTACTGAAGCTTTCTTT.

In this sample, this clone turned up a few times. This chain connects TRBV7-9 to TRBJ2-3; D not certain. Germline CDR1 and CDR2: SEHNR and FQNEAQ (reference sequence). Trimming left V 5 bases short and J 6 bases short, with 6 bases between. The CDR3 length is 11 residues. Written as DNA, the CDR3 is TGTGCCAGCAGCCAGGTCGATACGCAGTATTTT. Its translation: CASSQVDTQYF.

In this sample, this clone turned up a few times. The chain links TRBV2 to TRBJ2-2; TRBD1 is a possible D gene (6 bases). The CDR3 spans 13 residues. CDR1 is SNHLY, CDR2 FYNNEI, per germline. Trimming stripped 6 bases from V and 3 bases from J, with 8 bases between. In DNA form, the CDR3 reads TGTGCCAGCAGGGACAGCCACACCGGGGAGCTGTTTTTT. Amino acid sequence: CASRDSHTGELFF.

This clone was seen a handful of times. The V and J genes are TRBV4-2 and TRBJ2-2, with a tentative D call TRBD2 (5 bases). V was cut by 2 bases and J by 5 bases, with 15 bases left in between. The CDR3 spans 16 residues. Germline assignment: CDR1 LGHNA and CDR2 YNFKEQ. CDR3 sequence (DNA): TGTGCCAGCAGCCAACGGCTAGCTTCGAGTACCGGGGAGCTGTTTTTT. Protein sequence: CASSQRLASSTGELFF.